This is a list of T cell receptor beta chains from one sample in a study of blood T cell repertoires in COVID-19. Assay: immunoSEQ multiplex PCR; the TCRdb copy retains only in-frame clones and omits some. The sample lists about 180,000 clones, 80% to 90% occurring once. Sequences were obtained from peripheral blood. The receptors here all came from a woman in her seventies with COVID-19, enrolled during active disease. The CDR3 runs from the conserved cysteine through the conserved F or W. A D gene is named only where the DNA matches it firmly. The size of a clone is reported for some rows only, either as once, few or many, or as a class for expanded clones.

TRBJ1-2	14	once	.	TRBV2	TGTGCCAGCAGTGAGGAGACAGACGGGTATGGCTACACCTTC	CASSEETDGYGYTF
TRBJ1-3	13	.	.	TRBV30	TGTGCCTGCCGACGGACAGCTGGAAACACCATATATTTT	CACRRTAGNTIYF
TRBJ1-1	12	.	.	TRBV10-3	TGTGCCACGACGACGGGGGTCACTGAAGCTTTCTTT	CATTTGVTEAFF
TRBJ2-5	14	few	.	TRBV5-4	TGTGCCAGCAGCTCCTCGGGTTATCAAGAGACCCAGTACTTC	CASSSSGYQETQYF
TRBJ1-5	16	.	.	TRBV20-1	TGCAGTGCTAGTAACAGGGAAAGGGTTGAGGATCAGCCCCAGCATTTT	CSASNRERVEDQPQHF
TRBJ2-5	11	.	.	TRBV30	TGTGCCTGGGGGTCTCAAGAGACCCAGTACTTC	CAWGSQETQYF
TRBJ2-2	15	once	TRBD2	TRBV5-8	TGTGCCAGCAGCCCGGGACTAGCGCTCACCGGGGAGCTGTTTTTT	CASSPGLALTGELFF
TRBJ2-7	13	.	.	TRBV2	TGTGCCAGCACAAACTCCAACAGGTACGAGCAGTACTTC	CASTNSNRYEQYF
TRBJ2-5	13	.	.	TRBV29-1	TGCAGCGTTGGCCGCGGACAGCAAGAGACCCAGTACTTC	CSVGRGQQETQYF
TRBJ2-7	17	.	.	TRBV11-2	TGTGCCAGCAGCTTAGCGGTGGGGAGCGGTTTTTCCTACGAGCAGTACTTC	CASSLAVGSGFSYEQYF
TRBJ2-7	11	.	.	TRBV29-1	TGCAGCACTCGACTAAATAACGGGCAGTACTTC	CSTRLNNGQYF
TRBJ1-3	19	.	TRBD1	TRBV5-1	TGCGCCAGCAGCTGGTCCGGGACAGGGCAAGGGGCCACTGGAAACACCATATATTTT	CASSWSGTGQGATGNTIYF
TRBJ2-2	16	many	TRBD2	TRBV11-2	TGTGCCAGCAGCTTCTTTAGCGGGAAGGTGGCCGGGGAGCTGTTTTTT	CASSFFSGKVAGELFF
TRBJ2-2	14	.	TRBD1	TRBV5-1	TGCGCCAGCAGCTTGGATACAGGGGACGGGGAGCTGTTTTTT	CASSLDTGDGELFF
TRBJ2-5	11	.	.	TRBV7-6	TGTGCCAGCAGCATCGAAGAGACCCAGTACTTC	CASSIEETQYF
TRBJ1-5	14	.	TRBD1	TRBV2	TGTGCCAGCAGACAGGACAGGGTGGGTCAGCCCCAGCATTTT	CASRQDRVGQPQHF
TRBJ2-2	14	.	.	TRBV7-2	TGTGCCAGCAGCGTCAACAGGGTCACCGGGGAGCTGTTTTTT	CASSVNRVTGELFF
TRBJ1-5	16	.	.	TRBV6-6	TGTGCCAGCAGTTTAGGGTCTCGGGGTGGCAATCAGCCCCAGCATTTT	CASSLGSRGGNQPQHF
TRBJ2-1	12	.	.	TRBV27	TGTGCCAGCAGTTTCCGGGACAATGAGCAGTTCTTC	CASSFRDNEQFF
TRBJ1-1	15	.	.	TRBV11-3	TGTGCCAGCAGCTCATCGGGTGAGGTAGGCACTGAAGCTTTCTTT	CASSSSGEVGTEAFF
TRBJ2-1	18	.	.	TRBV6-2/TRBV6-3	TGTGCCAGCAGTTACAGGGCTGGGGATGGGGACACTTACAATGAGCAGTTCTTC	CASSYRAGDGDTYNEQFF
TRBJ1-1	13	few	.	TRBV29-1	TGCAGCGTTGAGGGGCAGGGAGGAACTGAAGCTTTCTTT	CSVEGQGGTEAFF
TRBJ2-7	15	.	.	TRBV5-5	TGTGCCAGCAGCTTGGTTAGCGGAACCACCTACGAGCAGTACTTC	CASSLVSGTTYEQYF
TRBJ1-6	15	once	.	TRBV6-6	TGTGCCAGCAGTGTCTTTGGGGGGGAGGGTTCACCCCTCCACTTT	CASSVFGGEGSPLHF
TRBJ1-1	13	.	.	TRBV2	TGTGCCAGCAGTGTTCAGGTCGGCACTGAAGCTTTCTTT	CASSVQVGTEAFF
TRBJ2-1	13	.	TRBD2	TRBV6-5	TGTGCCAGCCGCCGGGGGGGTTACAATGAGCAGTTCTTC	CASRRGGYNEQFF
TRBJ2-3	12	.	.	TRBV28	TGTGCCAGCAGTTTAACGACTGATACGCAGTATTTT	CASSLTTDTQYF
TRBJ1-4	18	.	.	TRBV7-9	TGTGCCAGCAGCAGCCGGGGAGGGACCAGGTCAACTAATGAAAAACTGTTTTTT	CASSSRGGTRSTNEKLFF
TRBJ2-1	16	.	TRBD1	TRBV18	TGTGCCAGCTCACCGATTTCTACAGGGGAAACCAATGAGCAGTTCTTC	CASSPISTGETNEQFF
TRBJ2-1	14	.	.	TRBV19	TGTGCCAGTAGTATGGGCCTACCCTACAATGAGCAGTTCTTC	CASSMGLPYNEQFF
TRBJ1-1	15	.	.	TRBV28	TGTGCCAGCAGTTTACCGGGTTTGGTGAACACTGAAGCTTTCTTT	CASSLPGLVNTEAFF
TRBJ1-6	14	.	.	TRBV6-1	TGTGCCAGCAGTGAATACCAGGTGAATTCACCCCTCCACTTT	CASSEYQVNSPLHF
TRBJ2-1	16	.	TRBD2	TRBV4-1	TGCGCCAGCAGCCAAATAGCGGGAGGGCCGTACAATGAGCAGTTCTTC	CASSQIAGGPYNEQFF
TRBJ2-5	14	.	TRBD1	TRBV6-5	TGTGCCAGCAGTCTCCGACAGGGGCTAGAGACCCAGTACTTC	CASSLRQGLETQYF
TRBJ2-7	17	.	TRBD2	TRBV3-1/TRBV3-2	TGTGCCAGCAGCCAAGATCTCTTAACTAGCGGGCCTTACGAGCAGTACTTC	CASSQDLLTSGPYEQYF
TRBJ1-2	12	once	TRBD1	TRBV6-5	TGTGCCACAGACAGGGGTACCTATGGCTACACCTTC	CATDRGTYGYTF
TRBJ1-2	14	.	TRBD1	TRBV10-2	TGCGCCAGCAGTGATGGGCAGGGGGCGCAGGGCTACACCTTC	CASSDGQGAQGYTF
TRBJ2-7	19	.	TRBD1	TRBV28	TGTGCCAGCAGTTTATTCGGCGGGACAGGGGTGTTACGGTCCTACGAGCAGTACTTC	CASSLFGGTGVLRSYEQYF
TRBJ2-2	14	.	.	TRBV2	TGTGCCAGCAGCCCCGGGACAACCACCGGGGAGCTGTTTTTT	CASSPGTTTGELFF
TRBJ2-7	13	.	.	TRBV18	TGTGCCAGCTCACCTGGCGGGAAGGTCGAGCAGTACTTC	CASSPGGKVEQYF
TRBJ2-7	12	.	.	TRBV12-3/TRBV12-4	TGTGCCAGCAGTTTGCGAAATTACGAGCAGTACTTC	CASSLRNYEQYF
TRBJ2-1	18	.	TRBD2	TRBV27	TGTGCCAGCAGTTTACCCGGGACTAGCGGGTCAGTAGGCGATGAGCAGTTCTTC	CASSLPGTSGSVGDEQFF
TRBJ2-1	16	.	TRBD2	TRBV11-3	TGTGCCAGCAGCTTAAAGGCGGGAGGCCCAAACAATGAGCAGTTCTTC	CASSLKAGGPNNEQFF
TRBJ2-7	15	.	.	TRBV19	TGTGCCAGTAGTGCCCGATGGCAGGGCTCCTACGAGCAGTACTTC	CASSARWQGSYEQYF
TRBJ2-1	16	.	TRBD2	TRBV5-4	TGTGCCAGCAGCCGAGGACTAGCGGGAGGGCCCTATGAGCAGTTCTTC	CASSRGLAGGPYEQFF
TRBJ2-1	14	.	TRBD2	TRBV7-2	TGTGCCAGCAGCTTGGGACTAGCGGGAGGGGAGCAGTTCTTC	CASSLGLAGGEQFF
TRBJ2-5	15	.	TRBD2	TRBV7-3	TGTGCCAGCAGGCCCGGACTAGCGGTCCAAGAGACCCAGTACTTC	CASRPGLAVQETQYF
TRBJ2-1	13	.	.	TRBV6-5	TGTGCCAGCAGGAAGGGGGATAACAATGAGCAGTTCTTC	CASRKGDNNEQFF
TRBJ2-3	15	.	.	TRBV15	TGTGCCACCAGCAGAGAAGGCAGGGGCACAGATACGCAGTATTTT	CATSREGRGTDTQYF
TRBJ1-1	16	.	TRBD1	TRBV10-3	TGTGCCATCTCTAGGGGGAACAGGGGCCTGAACACTGAAGCTTTCTTT	CAISRGNRGLNTEAFF
TRBJ1-1	15	.	.	TRBV28	TGTGCCAGCAGTTTACGGCGGAGCCTGAACACTGAAGCTTTCTTT	CASSLRRSLNTEAFF
TRBJ1-2	13	once	.	TRBV28	TGTGCCAGCAGTCCTCCAGTCAACTATGGCTACACCTTC	CASSPPVNYGYTF